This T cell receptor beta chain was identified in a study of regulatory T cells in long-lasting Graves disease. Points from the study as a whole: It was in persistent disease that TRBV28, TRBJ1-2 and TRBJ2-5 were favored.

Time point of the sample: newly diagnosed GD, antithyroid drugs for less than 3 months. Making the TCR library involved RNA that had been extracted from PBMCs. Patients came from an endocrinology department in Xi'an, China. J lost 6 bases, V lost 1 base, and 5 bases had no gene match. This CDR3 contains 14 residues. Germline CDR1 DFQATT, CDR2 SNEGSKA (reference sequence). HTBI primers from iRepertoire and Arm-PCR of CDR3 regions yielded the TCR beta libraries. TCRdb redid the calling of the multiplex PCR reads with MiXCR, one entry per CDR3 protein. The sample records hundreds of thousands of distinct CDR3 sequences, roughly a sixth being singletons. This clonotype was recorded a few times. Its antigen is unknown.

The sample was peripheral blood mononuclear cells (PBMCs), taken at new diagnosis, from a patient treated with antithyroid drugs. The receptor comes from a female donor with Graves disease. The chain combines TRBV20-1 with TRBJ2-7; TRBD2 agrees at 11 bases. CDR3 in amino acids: CSARVLAGVPEQYF. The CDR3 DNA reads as TGCAGTGCTAGAGTACTAGCGGGAGTCCCCGAGCAGTACTTC.